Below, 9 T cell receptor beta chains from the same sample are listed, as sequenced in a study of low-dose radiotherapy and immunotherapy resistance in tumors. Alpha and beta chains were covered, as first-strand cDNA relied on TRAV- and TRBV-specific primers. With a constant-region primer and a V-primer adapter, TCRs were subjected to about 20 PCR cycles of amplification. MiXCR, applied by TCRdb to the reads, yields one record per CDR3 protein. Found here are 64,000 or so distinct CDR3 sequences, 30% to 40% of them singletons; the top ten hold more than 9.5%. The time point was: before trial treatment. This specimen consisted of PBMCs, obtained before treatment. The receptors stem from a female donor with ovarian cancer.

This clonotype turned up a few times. The CDR3 DNA is TGCGCCAGCAGCTTGGGCGGAACTAATGAAAAACTGTTTTTT. Translation: CASSLGGTNEKLFF. This sequence joins TRBV5-1 and TRBJ1-4, with D uncertain. Germline assignment: CDR1 SGHRS and CDR2 YFSETQ. CDR3 size: 14 residues. V was trimmed by 0 bases and J by 1 base, leaving 4 bases between them.

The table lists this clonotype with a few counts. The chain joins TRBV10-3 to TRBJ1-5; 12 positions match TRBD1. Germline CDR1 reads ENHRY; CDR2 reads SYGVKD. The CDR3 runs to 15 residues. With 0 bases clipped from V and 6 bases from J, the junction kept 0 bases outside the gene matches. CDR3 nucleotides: TGTGCCATCAGTGAGTCGGGACAGGGGGCTCAGCCCCAGCATTTT. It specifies CAISESGQGAQPQHF.

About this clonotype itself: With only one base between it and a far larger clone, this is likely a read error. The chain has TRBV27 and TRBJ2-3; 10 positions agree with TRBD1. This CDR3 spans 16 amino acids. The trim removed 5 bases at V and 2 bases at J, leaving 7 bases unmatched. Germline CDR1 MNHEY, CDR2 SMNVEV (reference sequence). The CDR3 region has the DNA TGTGCCAGCAGTGAACAGGGACAGGGGCACACAGATACGCAGTATTTT. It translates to CASSEQGQGHTDTQYF.

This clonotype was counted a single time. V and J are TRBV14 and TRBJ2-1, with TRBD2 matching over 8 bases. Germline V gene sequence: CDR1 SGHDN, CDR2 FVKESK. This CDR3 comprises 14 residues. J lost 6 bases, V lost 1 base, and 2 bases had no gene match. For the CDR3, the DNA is TGTGCCAGCAGCCAAGTAACTAGCGGCAATGAGCAGTTCTTC. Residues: CASSQVTSGNEQFF.

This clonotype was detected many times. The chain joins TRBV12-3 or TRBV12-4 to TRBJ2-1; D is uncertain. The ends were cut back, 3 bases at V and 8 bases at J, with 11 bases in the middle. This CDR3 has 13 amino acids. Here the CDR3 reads CASSLVFGHEQFF. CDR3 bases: TGTGCCAGCAGTTTGGTTTTTGGGCATGAGCAGTTCTTC.

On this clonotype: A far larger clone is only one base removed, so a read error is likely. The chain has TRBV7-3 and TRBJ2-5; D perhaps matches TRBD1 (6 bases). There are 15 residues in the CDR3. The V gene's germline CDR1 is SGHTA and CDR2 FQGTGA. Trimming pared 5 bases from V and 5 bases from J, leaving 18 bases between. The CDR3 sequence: CASSMGHPGRETQYF. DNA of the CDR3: TGTGCCAGCAGCATGGGACACCCCGGCCGGGAGACCCAGTACTTC.

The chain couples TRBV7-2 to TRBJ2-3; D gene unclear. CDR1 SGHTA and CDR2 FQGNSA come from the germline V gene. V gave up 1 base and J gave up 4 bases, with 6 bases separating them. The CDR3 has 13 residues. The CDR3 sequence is CASSLDRADTQYF. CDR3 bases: TGTGCCAGCAGCTTAGATCGGGCAGATACGCAGTATTTT. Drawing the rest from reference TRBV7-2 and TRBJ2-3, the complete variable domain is GAGVSQSPSNKVTEKGKDVELRCDPISGHTALYWYRQSLGQGLEFLIYFQGNSAPDKSGLPSDRFSAERTGGSVSTLTIQRTQQEDSAVYLCASSLDRADTQYFGPGTRLTVL.

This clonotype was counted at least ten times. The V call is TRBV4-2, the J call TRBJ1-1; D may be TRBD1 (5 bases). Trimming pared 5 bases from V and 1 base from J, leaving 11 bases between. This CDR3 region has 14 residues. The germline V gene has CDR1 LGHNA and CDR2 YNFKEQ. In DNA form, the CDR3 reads TGTGCCAGCAGCTCGGGGCAACCGAACACTGAAGCTTTCTTT. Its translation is CASSSGQPNTEAFF.

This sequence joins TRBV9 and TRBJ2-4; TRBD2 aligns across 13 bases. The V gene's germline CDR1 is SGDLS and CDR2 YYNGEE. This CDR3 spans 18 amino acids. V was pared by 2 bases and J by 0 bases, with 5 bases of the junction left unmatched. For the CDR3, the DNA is TGTGCCAGCAGCGTGGGACTAGCGGGGCCAGGAGCCAAAAACATTCAGTACTTC. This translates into CASSVGLAGPGAKNIQYF.